The clone carrying this TCR beta chain has ten or more counts. The target antigen is unknown. These data originate in a study of T cell repertoires in cytomegalovirus infection. Across the whole study: The authors used CMV epitopes that were HLA-C-restricted (recently identified) and HLA-B-restricted (well studied). Based on public TCR beta signatures, there were indications of CMV infection and of a matching HLA type. Study-wide findings and caveats: The response measured ex vivo was dominated by TCR beta clonotypes (HLA-C-restricted and CMV-specific).

From the reads, TCRdb called clonotypes with MiXCR, one entry per CDR3 protein. Here the sample spans 400,000 to 600,000 distinct CDR3 sequences, roughly 43% being singletons. CDR1 and CDR2 (germline): SEHNR, FQNEAQ (reference sequence). The CDR3 is made up of 14 amino acids. V trimming: 5 bases; J trimming: 3 bases; junction bases outside the gene matches: 6. The sample was cultured PBMCs, taken from culture after CMV antigen stimulation. This rearrangement joins TRBV7-9 to TRBJ1-2; 7 nucleotides align to TRBD1. The clonotype originates from a human donor in good health (CMV status not recorded). Some clones in this sample may be carry-over from other donors' samples. CDR3 sequence reads: CASSASGTDYGYTF. DNA for the CDR3: TGTGCCAGCAGCGCTTCAGGGACAGACTATGGCTACACCTTC.